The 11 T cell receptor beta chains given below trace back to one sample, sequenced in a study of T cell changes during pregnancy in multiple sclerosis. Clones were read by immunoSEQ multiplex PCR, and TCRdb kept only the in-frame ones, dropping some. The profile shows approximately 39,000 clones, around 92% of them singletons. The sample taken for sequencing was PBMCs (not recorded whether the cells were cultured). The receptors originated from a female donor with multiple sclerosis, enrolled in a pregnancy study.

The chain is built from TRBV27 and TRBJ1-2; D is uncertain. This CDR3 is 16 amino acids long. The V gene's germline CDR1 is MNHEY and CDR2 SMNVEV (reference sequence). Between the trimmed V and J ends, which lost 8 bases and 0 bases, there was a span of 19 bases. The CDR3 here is CASGWALTVSNYGYTF. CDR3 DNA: TGTGCCAGCGGTTGGGCACTTACGGTATCTAACTATGGCTACACCTTC.

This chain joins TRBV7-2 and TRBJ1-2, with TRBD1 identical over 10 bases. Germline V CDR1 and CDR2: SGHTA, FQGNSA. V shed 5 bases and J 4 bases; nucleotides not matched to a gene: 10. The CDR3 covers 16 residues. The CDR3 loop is CASSRAGTGAFYGYTF. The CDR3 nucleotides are TGTGCCAGCAGCCGCGCCGGGACAGGGGCTTTCTATGGCTACACCTTC.

CDR3 loop: CASSILGGDWYGYTF. Written as DNA, the CDR3 is TGTGCCAGCAGTATCCTGGGGGGTGATTGGTATGGCTACACCTTC. This chain links TRBV6-1 with TRBJ1-2; TRBD1 is a possible D gene (5 bases). CDR1 is MNHNS, CDR2 SASEGT, per germline. The V end lost 5 bases, the J end lost 5 bases, and 18 bases lay between the germline ends. CDR3 size: 15 residues.

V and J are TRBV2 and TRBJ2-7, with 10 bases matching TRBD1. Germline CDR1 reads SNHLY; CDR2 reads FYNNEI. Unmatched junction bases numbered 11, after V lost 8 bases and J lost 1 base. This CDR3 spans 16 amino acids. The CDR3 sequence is CASHHGTGAGSYEQYF. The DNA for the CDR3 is TGTGCCAGCCACCACGGGACAGGGGCCGGTTCCTACGAGCAGTACTTC.

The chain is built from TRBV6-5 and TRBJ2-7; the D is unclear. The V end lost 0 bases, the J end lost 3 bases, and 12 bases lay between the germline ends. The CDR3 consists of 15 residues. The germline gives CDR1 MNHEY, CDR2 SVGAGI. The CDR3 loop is CASSYSWGFGYEQYF. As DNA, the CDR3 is TGTGCCAGCAGTTACTCATGGGGATTTGGCTACGAGCAGTACTTC.

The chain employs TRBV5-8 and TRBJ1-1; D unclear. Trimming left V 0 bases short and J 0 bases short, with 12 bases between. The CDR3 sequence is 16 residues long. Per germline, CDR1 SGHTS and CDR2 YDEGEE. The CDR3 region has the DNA TGTGCCAGCAGCTTGGCCGTCCGCAACCTGAACACTGAAGCTTTCTTT. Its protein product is CASSLAVRNLNTEAFF.

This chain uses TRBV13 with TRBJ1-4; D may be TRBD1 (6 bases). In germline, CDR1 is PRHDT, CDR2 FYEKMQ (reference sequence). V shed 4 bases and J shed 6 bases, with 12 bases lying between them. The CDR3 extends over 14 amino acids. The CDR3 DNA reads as TGTGCCAGCAGCTCCAGGGGAGGGGATGAAAAACTGTTTTTT. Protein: CASSSRGGDEKLFF.

The CDR3 DNA reads as TGCAGCGGCCTTTTACCGGGACAGGGCTACGAGCAGTACTTC. This codes for CSGLLPGQGYEQYF. The chain uses TRBV29-1 and TRBJ2-7; the match to TRBD1 covers 9 bases. V gave up 7 bases and J gave up 3 bases; unmatched junction bases: 10. This CDR3 is 14 amino acids long. Germline CDR1 and CDR2: SQVTM and ANQGSEA.

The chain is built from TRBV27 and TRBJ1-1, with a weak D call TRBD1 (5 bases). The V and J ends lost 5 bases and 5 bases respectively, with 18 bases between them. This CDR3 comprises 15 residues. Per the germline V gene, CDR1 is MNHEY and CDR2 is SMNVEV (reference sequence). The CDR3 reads CASSAPRGGETEAFF. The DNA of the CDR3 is TGTGCCAGCAGTGCCCCCCGCGGGGGAGAGACTGAAGCTTTCTTT.

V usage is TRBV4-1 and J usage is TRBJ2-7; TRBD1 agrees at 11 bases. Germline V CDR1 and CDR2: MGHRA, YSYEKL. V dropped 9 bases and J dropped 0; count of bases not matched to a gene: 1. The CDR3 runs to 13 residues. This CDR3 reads CASGTGGSYEQYF. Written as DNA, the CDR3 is TGCGCCAGTGGGACAGGGGGCTCCTACGAGCAGTACTTC.

The CDR3 loop reads CASSFRRGGSAAYEQYF. The CDR3 region has the DNA TGTGCCAGCAGCTTCCGCCGGGGGGGCTCCGCCGCCTACGAGCAGTACTTC. The chain recombines TRBV7-9 with TRBJ2-7, with 8 bases that match TRBD2. CDR3 length equals 17 residues. The V segment lost 3 bases and the J segment 2 bases; nucleotides outside the gene matches: 12. Germline CDR1 is SEHNR and CDR2 is FQNEAQ (reference sequence).